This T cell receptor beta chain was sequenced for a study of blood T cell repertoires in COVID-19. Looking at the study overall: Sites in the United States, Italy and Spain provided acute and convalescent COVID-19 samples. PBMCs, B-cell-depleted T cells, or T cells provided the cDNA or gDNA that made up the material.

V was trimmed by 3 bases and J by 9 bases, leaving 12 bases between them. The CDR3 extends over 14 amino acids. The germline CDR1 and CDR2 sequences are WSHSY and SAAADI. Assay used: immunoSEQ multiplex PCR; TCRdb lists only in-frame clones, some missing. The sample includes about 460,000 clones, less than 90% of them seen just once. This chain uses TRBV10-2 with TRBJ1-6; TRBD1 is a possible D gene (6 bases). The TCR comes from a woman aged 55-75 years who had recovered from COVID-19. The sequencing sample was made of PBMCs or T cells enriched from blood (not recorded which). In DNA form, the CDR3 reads TGCGCCAGCAGTGAAAGGGGGGGCAGTTCACCCCTCCACTTT. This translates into CASSERGGSSPLHF.